The 29 T cell receptor beta chains presented below share a single source sample, sequenced in a study of blood T cell repertoires in COVID-19. TCRdb's table, derived via immunoSEQ multiplex PCR, lists solely in-frame clones and lacks some. Among 200,000 or so clones, roughly 80% were seen once, and the ten largest hold around 5.4%. Material: peripheral blood. The receptors come from a woman in her 70s with acute or convalescent COVID-19.

This clone was detected once. V gene TRBV5-1 combines with J gene TRBJ2-1, with 9 bases lining up with TRBD2. The CDR3 extends over 15 amino acids. CDR1 is SGHRS and CDR2 is YFSETQ in the germline V gene. V lost 1 base, J lost 6 bases, and 5 bases stayed unmatched. CDR3 sequence: CASSLPGGRANEQFF. The CDR3 coding sequence is TGCGCCAGCAGCTTGCCTGGCGGGAGGGCCAATGAGCAGTTCTTC. Supplemented by reference TRBV5-1 and TRBJ2-1, the full variable domain reads KAGVTQTPRYLIKTRGQQVTLSCSPISGHRSVSWYQQTPGQGLQFLFEYFSETQRNKGNFPGRFSGRQFSNSRSEMNVSTLELGDSALYLCASSLPGGRANEQFFGPGTRLTVL.

The V call is TRBV2, the J call TRBJ2-5, with 11 bases fitting TRBD2. This CDR3 has 15 residues. V was clipped by 4 bases and J by 5 bases; unmatched bases: 6. Germline CDR1 SNHLY, CDR2 FYNNEI. The CDR3 nucleotides read TGTGCCAGCAGTGCCCTAGCGGGAGGTCTGGAGACCCAGTACTTC. It codes for CASSALAGGLETQYF.

The chain uses TRBV27 and TRBJ2-2, with 8 positions matching TRBD1. The V segment lost 5 bases and the J segment 5 bases; nucleotides outside the gene matches: 7. The CDR3 sequence is 15 residues long. The V gene's germline CDR1 is MNHEY and CDR2 SMNVEV (reference sequence). This CDR3 reads CASSQRQGLTGELFF. Written as DNA, the CDR3 is TGTGCCAGCAGTCAGCGACAGGGGTTAACCGGGGAGCTGTTTTTT.

The rearrangement uses TRBV3-1 (or the pseudogene TRBV3-2) and TRBJ1-2; D not certain. The CDR3 contains 14 residues. Germline V CDR1 and CDR2: LGHDT, YNNKEL (reference sequence). V lost 4 bases, J lost 7 bases, and 16 bases lay in between. Written as DNA, the CDR3 is TGTGCCAGCAGCCCTACGGCCGACGGGAGTGGCTACACCTTC. Residues: CASSPTADGSGYTF.

The chain carries TRBV5-1 and TRBJ2-1, with 7 bases aligning to TRBD2. The CDR3 is 18 amino acids. V was pared by 4 bases and J by 3 bases, with 16 bases of the junction left unmatched. Looked up from germline, CDR1 is SGHRS and CDR2 is YFSETQ. The CDR3 coding sequence is TGCGCCAGCAGCCACCAGCTGGGGGGGGGTGGGGTCTACAATGAGCAGTTCTTC. Translating it yields CASSHQLGGGGVYNEQFF.

The J gene is TRBJ1-6, the V gene TRBV7-8; D remains unclear. The CDR3 sequence is 13 residues long. From germline, CDR1 is SGHVS and CDR2 FQNEAQ. The germline V and J ends were trimmed by 5 bases and 9 bases, with 11 bases remaining between them. This chain's CDR3 is CASSPTRVSPLHF. The CDR3 bases are TGTGCCAGCAGCCCTACGCGGGTTTCACCCCTCCACTTT. Together with reference TRBV7-8 and TRBJ1-6, the CDR3 gives the full variable domain: GAGVSQSPRYKVAKRGQDVALRCDPISGHVSLFWYQQALGQGPEFLTYFQNEAQLDKSGLPSDRFFAERPEGSVSTLKIQRTQQEDSAVYLCASSPTRVSPLHFGNGTRLTVT.

This rearrangement joins TRBV28 to TRBJ1-1; D not resolved. CDR1 MDHEN and CDR2 SYDVKM come from the germline V gene. The germline V and J ends were trimmed by 2 bases and 8 bases, with 12 bases remaining between them. This CDR3 is 13 amino acids long. CDR3 sequence: CASSLNRVGEAFF. CDR3 DNA: TGTGCCAGCAGTTTAAATCGGGTAGGAGAAGCTTTCTTT.

This sequence joins TRBV12-3 or TRBV12-4 and TRBJ1-2; 8 bases map to TRBD1. The junction had 6 bases not matched to a gene; V was cut back by 5 bases and J by 7 bases. This CDR3 contains 13 residues. The CDR3 region is CASSQTGVSGYTF. The CDR3 nucleotides are TGTGCCAGCAGTCAGACAGGGGTCTCTGGCTACACCTTC.

Comments on this clone: This sample includes further DNA sequences coding for the same CDR3. The J gene is TRBJ2-7, the V gene TRBV5-1; 9 nucleotides agree with TRBD2. CDR3 length: 15 residues. Germline V gene data show CDR1 as SGHRS and CDR2 as YFSETQ. The trim removed 0 bases at V and 3 bases at J, leaving 4 bases unmatched. The CDR3, as DNA: TGCGCCAGCAGCTTGGGGGGTAGCGGGAGCTACGAGCAGTACTTC. Translated: CASSLGGSGSYEQYF.

J is TRBJ2-1 and V is TRBV6-6, with TRBD2 as a possible D gene (6 bases). The germline V gene encodes CDR1 MNHNY and CDR2 SVGAGI (reference sequence). The V and J ends lost 8 bases and 9 bases respectively, with 26 bases between them. The length of the CDR3 is 16 residues. The CDR3 nucleotides are TGTGCCAGCGGTACCCCCTTGGGGGGAGAGGCGGGTGAGCAGTTCTTC. Translated, it gives CASGTPLGGEAGEQFF.

This chain joins TRBV28 and TRBJ2-1; 14 positions match TRBD2. The ends lost 5 bases at V and 7 bases at J; junction bases unmatched: 4. Germline values: CDR1 MDHEN, CDR2 SYDVKM. This CDR3 is built from 15 residues. CDR3 DNA: TGTGCCAGCAGTCCGGGACTAGCGGGAGTGAATGAGCAGTTCTTC. It encodes CASSPGLAGVNEQFF.

The chain links TRBV6-5 to TRBJ1-6; TRBD1 might be the D (6 bases). Germline V gives CDR1 MNHEY, CDR2 SVGAGI. The CDR3 contains 14 residues. Trimming left V 4 bases short and J 2 bases short, with 6 bases between. The CDR3 reads CASSWDTYNSPLHF. CDR3 sequence (DNA): TGTGCCAGCAGTTGGGACACCTATAATTCACCCCTCCACTTT.

V gene TRBV3-1 (or the pseudogene TRBV3-2) combines with J gene TRBJ2-3; a weak D match, TRBD2 (5 bases). Trimming removed 0 bases at V and 7 bases at J, with 14 bases between. CDR3 length: 15 residues. Germline V lookup: CDR1 LGHDT, CDR2 YNNKEL (reference sequence). CDR3 residues: CASSQDFGGSHTQYF. DNA of the CDR3: TGTGCCAGCAGCCAAGATTTCGGAGGATCCCATACGCAGTATTTT.

The rearrangement links TRBV11-1 to TRBJ2-1; 8 positions agree with TRBD1. V trimming: 2 bases; J trimming: 6 bases; junction bases outside the gene matches: 3. The germline V gene has CDR1 SGHAT and CDR2 FQDESV (reference sequence). The length of the CDR3 is 14 residues. As DNA, the CDR3 is TGTGCCAGCAGCTTACAGGGGGCGGCCAATGAGCAGTTCTTC. This sequence encodes CASSLQGAANEQFF.

CDR3 in DNA: TGTGCCAGCAGTTTATCCCAGGGGAGTCTTGGTCAGCCCCAGCATTTT. This sequence encodes CASSLSQGSLGQPQHF. The chain joins TRBV27 to TRBJ1-5; possible D gene TRBD1, 6 bases. Looked up from germline, CDR1 is MNHEY and CDR2 is SMNVEV (reference sequence). With 0 bases removed from V and 6 bases from J, the gap between germline ends came to 15 bases. The CDR3 contains 16 residues.

The chain employs TRBV5-4 and TRBJ2-3; 7 nucleotides match TRBD2. The CDR3 covers 15 residues. V was pared by 2 bases and J by 5 bases, with 8 bases of the junction left unmatched. Germline values: CDR1 SGHNT, CDR2 YYREEE (reference sequence). CDR3 DNA: TGTGCCAGCAGCTTTCTCTCACCGGGGGGAGATACGCAGTATTTT. It specifies CASSFLSPGGDTQYF. The full variable domain, with the rest looked up from reference TRBV5-4 and TRBJ2-3, is ETGVTQSPTHLIKTRGQQVTLRCSSQSGHNTVSWYQQALGQGPQFIFQYYREEENGRGNFPPRFSGLQFPNYSSELNVNALELDDSALYLCASSFLSPGGDTQYFGPGTRLTVL.

This chain joins TRBV29-1 and TRBJ2-7; possibly TRBD1 for D (5 bases). The V gene lost 0 bases and the J gene lost 6 bases, with 12 bases spanning the gap. The CDR3 covers 13 residues. Germline V lookup: CDR1 SQVTM, CDR2 ANQGSEA. CDR3 protein: CSVEETEDGEQYF. The CDR3 bases are TGCAGCGTTGAAGAGACAGAGGACGGCGAGCAGTACTTC.

The count of this clone is one. This chain uses TRBV3-1 (or the pseudogene TRBV3-2) with TRBJ2-1, with TRBD1 identical over 9 bases. The CDR3 totals 13 residues. The ends lost 6 bases at V and 8 bases at J; junction bases unmatched: 5. CDR1 is LGHDT and CDR2 is YNNKEL in the germline V gene (reference sequence). As DNA, the CDR3 is TGTGCCAGCAGGGGGACAGGGCCGCATGAGCAGTTCTTC. Translated, it gives CASRGTGPHEQFF.

The chain recombines TRBV28 with TRBJ2-7, with 7 bases fitting TRBD1. J lost 8 bases, V lost 1 base, and 8 bases had no gene match. The CDR3 is 14 residues long. Germline lookup yields CDR1 MDHEN and CDR2 SYDVKM. In DNA, the CDR3 is TGTGCCAGCAGTTTATTGACAGGGAAGGTCAAGCAGTACTTC. Protein product: CASSLLTGKVKQYF.

J is TRBJ2-3 and V is TRBV21-1; the DNA was not used to check the table's D call, TRBD2. TRBV21-1 is a pseudogene segment. CDR3 length: 14 residues. In DNA form, the CDR3 reads TGTGCCAGCAGCAACCTCCTTTCCACAGATACGCAGTATTTT. Translating gives CASSNLLSTDTQYF.

This clone is termed large. The V and J genes are TRBV7-2 and TRBJ2-1, with D possibly matching TRBD1 (5 bases). V lost 0 bases, J lost 6 bases, and 12 bases lay in between. The CDR3 is made up of 15 amino acids. Looked up from germline, CDR1 is SGHTA and CDR2 is FQGNSA. CDR3 coding DNA: TGTGCCAGCAGCTTAGCTCAGGGCACGGGCAATGAGCAGTTCTTC. Protein: CASSLAQGTGNEQFF.

V gene TRBV2 combines with J gene TRBJ2-1; a weak D match, TRBD1 (6 bases). Germline V CDR1 and CDR2: SNHLY, FYNNEI. The CDR3 spans 13 residues. V was trimmed by 6 bases and J by 9 bases, leaving 15 bases between them. This chain's CDR3 is CASRQGSFGEQFF. In DNA form, the CDR3 reads TGTGCCAGCAGGCAGGGGAGTTTTGGTGAGCAGTTCTTC.

The chain uses TRBV7-9 and TRBJ1-2; the D gene is possibly TRBD1 (6 bases). The CDR3 has 13 residues. V was cut by 8 bases and J by 7 bases, with 17 bases left in between. Germline V gene lookup returns CDR1 SEHNR and CDR2 FQNEAQ (reference sequence). DNA of the CDR3: TGTGCCAGCGGAGGACAGTTTCTACGTGGCTACACCTTC. The encoded protein is CASGGQFLRGYTF.

This clone was observed a few times. This sequence joins TRBV3-1 (or the pseudogene TRBV3-2) and TRBJ2-2, with 7 positions matching TRBD2. The germline V gene has CDR1 LGHDT and CDR2 YNNKEL (reference sequence). The V segment lost 7 bases and the J segment 13 bases; nucleotides outside the gene matches: 18. The CDR3 extends over 15 amino acids. The CDR3 here is CASTPSPTSYQGLFF. The CDR3 coding sequence is TGTGCCAGCACCCCTAGCCCGACTAGCTATCAGGGGCTGTTTTTT.

The rearrangement links TRBV19 to TRBJ1-6; D unclear. The length of the CDR3 is 14 residues. Per the germline V gene, CDR1 is LNHDA and CDR2 is SQIVND (reference sequence). V was pared by 3 bases and J by 9 bases, with 12 bases between. CDR3 DNA: TGTGCCAGTAGTATTGGCCCTGGGAGTTCACCCCTCCACTTT. Its protein is CASSIGPGSSPLHF.

The rearrangement links TRBV2 to TRBJ1-2, with a possible D match to TRBD1 (6 bases). Trimming removed 5 bases from V and 6 bases from J, with 10 bases in between. The CDR3 spans 12 residues. The germline V gene has CDR1 SNHLY and CDR2 FYNNEI. CDR3 sequence reads: CASSLQGDGYTF. The CDR3 nucleotides read TGTGCCAGCAGTCTACAGGGCGATGGCTACACCTTC.

This clone showed up many times. The chain links TRBV12-3 or TRBV12-4 to TRBJ1-1; no definite D call. V lost 6 bases and J lost 6, with 14 bases in between. The CDR3 has 13 residues. The CDR3 protein is CASRTGGYAEAFF. The CDR3 DNA sequence: TGTGCCAGCAGGACTGGAGGGTACGCTGAAGCTTTCTTT.

V usage is TRBV28 and J usage is TRBJ1-1; 10 bases agree with TRBD1. Looked up from germline, CDR1 is MDHEN and CDR2 is SYDVKM. V gave up 4 bases and J gave up 0 bases; unmatched junction bases: 5. The CDR3 covers 16 residues. The CDR3, as DNA: TGTGCCAGCAGTTCCCGGGACAGGGGTATGAACACTGAAGCTTTCTTT. It is translated as CASSSRDRGMNTEAFF.

The chain joins TRBV27 to TRBJ1-4, with TRBD1 matching 10 bases. Trimming removed 2 bases from V and 6 bases from J; junction bases left unmatched: 6. The CDR3 is 16 residues long. Germline V gene sequence: CDR1 MNHEY, CDR2 SMNVEV (reference sequence). The CDR3 DNA sequence: TGTGCCAGCAGTTTAGGGAGACAGGGGGCGGATGAAAAACTGTTTTTT. Amino acid sequence: CASSLGRQGADEKLFF. Complete variable domain (other parts from reference TRBV27 and TRBJ1-4): EAQVTQNPRYLITVTGKKLTVTCSQNMNHEYMSWYRQDPGLGLRQIYYSMNVEVTDKGDVPEGYKVSRKEKRNFPLILESPSPNQTSLYFCASSLGRQGADEKLFFGSGTQLSVL.